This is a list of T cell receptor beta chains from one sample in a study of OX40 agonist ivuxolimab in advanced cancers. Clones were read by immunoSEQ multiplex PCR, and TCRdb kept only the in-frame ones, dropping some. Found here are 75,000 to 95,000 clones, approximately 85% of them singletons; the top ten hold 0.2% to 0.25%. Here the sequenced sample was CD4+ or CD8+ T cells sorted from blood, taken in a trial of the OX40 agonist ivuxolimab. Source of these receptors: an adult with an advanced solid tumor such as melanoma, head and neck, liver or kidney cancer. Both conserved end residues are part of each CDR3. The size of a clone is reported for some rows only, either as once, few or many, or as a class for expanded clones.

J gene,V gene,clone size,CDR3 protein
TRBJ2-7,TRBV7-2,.,CASSLLPHYEQYF
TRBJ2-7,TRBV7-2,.,CASSLGTGLYEQYF
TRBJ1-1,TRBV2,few,CASVTRRGTEAFF
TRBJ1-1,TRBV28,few,CASSSPPLGNTEAFF
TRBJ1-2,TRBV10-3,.,CATENDRTNYGYTF
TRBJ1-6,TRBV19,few,CASSILGRNNSPLHF
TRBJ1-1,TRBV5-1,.,CASSFSGQGFGAEAFF
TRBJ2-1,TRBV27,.,CASNSLASSYNEQFF
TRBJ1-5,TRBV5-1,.,CASSLGPITGRGNQPQHF
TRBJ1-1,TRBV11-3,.,CASRARDRNTEAFF
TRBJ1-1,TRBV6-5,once,CASSYRQGADTEAFF
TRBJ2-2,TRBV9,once,CASSVHRGGAGELFF
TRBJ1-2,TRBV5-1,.,CASSLGQGEGGYTF
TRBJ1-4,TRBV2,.,CASSGREGKLFF
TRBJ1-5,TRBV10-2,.,CASSESRTRRSRPQHF
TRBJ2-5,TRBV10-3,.,CAISENRVTQETQYF
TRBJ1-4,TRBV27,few,CASARTGQYNEKLFF
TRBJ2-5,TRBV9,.,CASSTQGYETQYF
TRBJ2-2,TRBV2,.,CASAARTGNTGELFF